These 2 T cell receptor beta chains originate from one sample sequenced in a study of blood T cell repertoires in COVID-19. The data were produced by immunoSEQ multiplex PCR, yet TCRdb's version contains in-frame clones alone and is incomplete. The sample holds around 250,000 clones, approximately 90% seen once. Material for sequencing was PBMCs or T cells enriched from blood (not recorded which). These TCRs come from a man aged 18 to 29 who had recovered from COVID-19.

The genes are TRBV30 and TRBJ1-6, with D perhaps TRBD1 (6 bases). CDR1 is GTSNPN, CDR2 SVGIG, per germline (reference sequence). Trimming left V 4 bases short and J 3 bases short, with 13 bases between. The CDR3 covers 15 residues. CDR3 amino acids: CAWTQGMSYNSPLHF. The CDR3 DNA is TGTGCCTGGACCCAGGGGATGAGCTATAATTCACCCCTCCACTTT.

The rearrangement uses TRBV11-2 and TRBJ2-7; 7 nucleotides match TRBD1. The junction had 13 bases not matched to a gene; V was cut back by 4 bases and J by 4 bases. Germline V gene sequence: CDR1 SGHAT, CDR2 FQNNGV. The CDR3 loop spans 16 amino acids. The CDR3: CASSSLEETGWYEQYF. In nucleotides, the CDR3 is TGTGCCAGCAGCTCACTAGAGGAGACAGGGTGGTACGAGCAGTACTTC.